These 18 T cell receptor beta chains came from one sample sequenced in a study of shared clonotypes between healthy human individuals. Only CD45RO-negative cells positively selected for CCR7 counted as naive CD8 cells, so terminally differentiated effector memory CD45RA+ cells were excluded. Method: immunoSEQ multiplex PCR; TCRdb's copy keeps in-frame clones and lacks some. The data show some 2 million clones, about 95% seen once. The sequencing sample was made of naive CD8+ T cells sorted from blood. The receptors were gathered from a man aged 18 to 30 in good health.

The CDR3 nucleotides are TGTGCCAGCAGCCCCTTAGCGGGAGCCCCAGAGACCCAGTACTTC. The encoded protein is CASSPLAGAPETQYF. The chain employs TRBV7-2 and TRBJ2-5; 9 nucleotides match TRBD2. With 5 bases clipped from V and 4 bases from J, the junction kept 8 bases outside the gene matches. This CDR3 comprises 15 residues. Germline V gene lookup returns CDR1 SGHTA and CDR2 FQGNSA.

The chain joins TRBV9 to TRBJ1-3; tentatively, D is TRBD1 (6 bases). The CDR3 is 15 amino acids. Per germline, CDR1 SGDLS and CDR2 YYNGEE. With 4 bases removed from V and 4 bases from J, the gap between germline ends came to 15 bases. The DNA of the CDR3 is TGTGCCAGCAGCTTTGGACAGACCTCGGGAAACACCATATATTTT. Amino acid sequence: CASSFGQTSGNTIYF.

This chain's CDR3 is CASSLSIGTTTGELFF. The CDR3 DNA follows: TGTGCCAGCAGTTTATCGATTGGAACTACCACCGGGGAGCTGTTTTTT. The chain couples TRBV27 to TRBJ2-2; D not resolved. The CDR3 is made up of 16 amino acids. V gave up 0 bases and J gave up 4 bases, with 12 bases separating them. The germline V gene encodes CDR1 MNHEY and CDR2 SMNVEV (reference sequence).

J is TRBJ2-1 and V is TRBV9; 11 positions agree with TRBD2. The J segment lost 3 bases and the V segment lost 3 bases, leaving 5 bases of the junction unmatched. Germline CDR1 is SGDLS and CDR2 is YYNGEE. This CDR3 spans 16 amino acids. CDR3 DNA sequence: TGTGCCAGCAGCGGTCTAGCGGGAGGTTTCTACAATGAGCAGTTCTTC. Translated, it gives CASSGLAGGFYNEQFF.

This chain uses TRBV5-6 with TRBJ2-3; D is undetermined. Germline loops: CDR1 SGHDT, CDR2 YYEEEE. Trimming left V 2 bases short and J 1 base short, with 11 bases between. This CDR3 has 15 amino acids. This chain's CDR3 is CASSFYGYGTDTQYF. DNA of the CDR3: TGTGCCAGCAGCTTTTATGGGTACGGCACAGATACGCAGTATTTT.

This clone came up many times. Other DNA sequences in this specimen translate into the identical CDR3. The genes are TRBV7-9 and TRBJ2-3, with D perhaps TRBD1 (7 bases). Looked up from germline, CDR1 is SEHNR and CDR2 is FQNEAQ (reference sequence). V lost 8 bases and J lost 3, with 12 bases in between. This CDR3 has 13 amino acids. The CDR3 loop is CASGGGRTDTQYF. The CDR3 coding sequence is TGTGCCAGCGGAGGGGGCAGAACAGATACGCAGTATTTT.

V gene TRBV9 combines with J gene TRBJ1-2, with D unclear. This CDR3 region has 12 residues. Germline assignment: CDR1 SGDLS and CDR2 YYNGEE. Deletions cut 3 bases from V and 6 bases from J, with 9 bases between. CDR3 nucleotides: TGTGCCAGCAGCGCAACAAAGAATGGCTACACCTTC. Its protein product is CASSATKNGYTF.

The V and J genes are TRBV11-3 and TRBJ2-1; D is uncertain. The CDR3 loop spans 13 amino acids. Looked up from germline, CDR1 is SGHNT and CDR2 is YENEEA. V lost 8 bases and J 0 bases, leaving 8 bases between the germline ends. CDR3 in amino acids: CASGRSSYNEQFF. For the CDR3, the DNA is TGTGCCAGCGGGCGGAGCTCCTACAATGAGCAGTTCTTC.

The rearrangement links TRBV9 to TRBJ1-1, with D uncertain. The germline CDR1 and CDR2 sequences are SGDLS and YYNGEE. V was cut by 2 bases and J by 4 bases, with 9 bases left in between. The CDR3 loop spans 13 amino acids. This CDR3 reads CASSVHSSTEAFF. The DNA for the CDR3 is TGTGCCAGCAGCGTGCACTCCAGCACTGAAGCTTTCTTT.

The CDR3, as DNA: TGTGCCAGCAGCCCCGAGTTTGGGGGCACTGAAGCTTTCTTT. It codes for CASSPEFGGTEAFF. The chain recombines TRBV7-3 with TRBJ1-1; tentatively, D is TRBD1 (5 bases). Germline V gene sequence: CDR1 SGHTA, CDR2 FQGTGA. V was trimmed by 5 bases and J by 4 bases, leaving 14 bases between them. This CDR3 is built from 14 residues.

With regard to this clone: The sample has other DNA sequences that encode this CDR3 too. J is TRBJ1-1 and V is TRBV4-3; tentatively, D is TRBD1 (5 bases). The CDR3 is 14 amino acids. V was cut by 0 bases and J by 5 bases, with 10 bases left in between. Germline values: CDR1 LGHNA, CDR2 YSLEER. CDR3 DNA sequence: TGCGCCAGCAGCCAAGAGGCAGGGAGGACTGAAGCTTTCTTT. It is translated as CASSQEAGRTEAFF.

The chain joins TRBV7-9 to TRBJ2-1; D call uncertain. This CDR3 is built from 15 residues. Trimming removed 2 bases from V and 2 bases from J, with 10 bases in between. From germline, CDR1 is SEHNR and CDR2 FQNEAQ (reference sequence). DNA of the CDR3: TGTGCCAGCAGCTTATCGGAAGGTCCCTACAATGAGCAGTTCTTC. Its protein product is CASSLSEGPYNEQFF. Full variable domain (outside the CDR3, taken from reference TRBV7-9 and TRBJ2-1): DTGVSQNPRHKITKRGQNVTFRCDPISEHNRLYWYRQTLGQGPEFLTYFQNEAQLEKSRLLSDRFSAERPKGSFSTLEIQRTEQGDSAMYLCASSLSEGPYNEQFFGPGTRLTVL.

The chain links TRBV25-1 to TRBJ1-1; tentative D call: TRBD1 (6 bases). Trimming cost V 4 bases and J 4 bases, with 10 bases left between them. This CDR3 is built from 13 residues. CDR1 and CDR2 from the germline V gene are MGHDK and SYGVNS. This CDR3 is CASSGWGATEAFF. The CDR3 nucleotides are TGTGCCAGCAGTGGATGGGGGGCCACTGAAGCTTTCTTT.

CDR3 DNA: TGTGCCAGCAGCCCGCCGGGCCGCACAGATACGCAGTATTTT. Translating gives CASSPPGRTDTQYF. The chain joins TRBV13 to TRBJ2-3, with D unresolved. This CDR3 has 14 amino acids. Germline CDR1 is PRHDT and CDR2 is FYEKMQ (reference sequence). Between the trimmed V and J ends, which lost 5 bases and 1 base, there was a span of 10 bases. Supplemented by reference TRBV13 and TRBJ2-3, the full variable domain reads AAGVIQSPRHLIKEKRETATLKCYPIPRHDTVYWYQQGPGQDPQFLISFYEKMQSDKGSIPDRFSAQQFSDYHSELNMSSLELGDSALYFCASSPPGRTDTQYFGPGTRLTVL.

About this clone: Different DNA sequences within this sample yield the same CDR3. The CDR3 loop is CASSPAGTYEQYF. The CDR3 DNA sequence: TGTGCCAGCAGCCCAGCAGGGACCTACGAGCAGTACTTC. The chain recombines TRBV7-9 with TRBJ2-7; D may be TRBD1 (5 bases). V dropped 5 bases and J dropped 2 bases, with 10 bases sitting between them. Germline V lookup: CDR1 SEHNR, CDR2 FQNEAQ (reference sequence). The CDR3 length is 13 residues.

This chain links TRBV7-9 with TRBJ2-1; weak D call: TRBD2 (6 bases). Germline V gene sequence: CDR1 SEHNR, CDR2 FQNEAQ (reference sequence). V lost 5 bases and J lost 1, with 24 bases in between. The CDR3 contains 19 residues. The CDR3, as DNA: TGTGCCAGCAGCGCACTAGCCGGGACCCAAGCAGCATCCTACAATGAGCAGTTCTTC. Protein product: CASSALAGTQAASYNEQFF.

The rearrangement uses TRBV4-3 and TRBJ2-5; TRBD2 is a possible D gene (6 bases). CDR3 length equals 14 residues. V was clipped by 0 bases and J by 5 bases, with 10 bases between them. CDR1 is LGHNA, CDR2 YSLEER, per germline. The CDR3 sequence: CASSQESGEETQYF. The CDR3 nucleotides are TGCGCCAGCAGCCAAGAATCGGGGGAGGAGACCCAGTACTTC.

The chain links TRBV5-4 to TRBJ2-1, with D uncertain. The CDR3 is 13 residues long. Germline V CDR1 and CDR2: SGHNT, YYREEE (reference sequence). The V end lost 3 bases, the J end lost 2 bases, and 6 bases lay between the germline ends. The CDR3: CASSSRPYNEQFF. In DNA form, the CDR3 reads TGTGCCAGCAGCTCGCGTCCCTACAATGAGCAGTTCTTC.